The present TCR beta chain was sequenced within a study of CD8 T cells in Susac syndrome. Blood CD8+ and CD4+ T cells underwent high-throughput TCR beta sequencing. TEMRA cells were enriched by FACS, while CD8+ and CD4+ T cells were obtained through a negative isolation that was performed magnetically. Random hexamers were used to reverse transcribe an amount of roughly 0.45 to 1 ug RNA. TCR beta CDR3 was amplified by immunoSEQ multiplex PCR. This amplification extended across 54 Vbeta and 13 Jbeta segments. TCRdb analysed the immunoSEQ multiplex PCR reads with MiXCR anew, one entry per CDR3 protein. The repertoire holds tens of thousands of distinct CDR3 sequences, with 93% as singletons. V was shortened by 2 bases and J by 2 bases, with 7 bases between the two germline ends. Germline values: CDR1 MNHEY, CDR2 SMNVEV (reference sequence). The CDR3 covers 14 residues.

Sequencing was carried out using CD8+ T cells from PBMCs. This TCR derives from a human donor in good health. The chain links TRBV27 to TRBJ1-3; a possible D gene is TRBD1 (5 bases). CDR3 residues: CASSLRRAGNTIYF. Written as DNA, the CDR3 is TGTGCCAGCAGTTTACGCAGGGCTGGAAACACCATATATTTT.